The 10 T cell receptor beta chains reported below all come from one sample, sequenced in a study of blood T cell repertoires in COVID-19. Generated by immunoSEQ multiplex PCR, the TCRdb table keeps only in-frame clones and is missing some. The sample has about 59,000 clones, 85% seen once. Material: peripheral blood. The receptor set was obtained from a human donor in a cohort sampled during active COVID-19.

This sequence joins TRBV7-9 and TRBJ1-2, with D perhaps TRBD1 (5 bases). Per germline, CDR1 SEHNR and CDR2 FQNEAQ (reference sequence). Between the trimmed V and J ends, which lost 1 base and 3 bases, there was a span of 12 bases. This CDR3 is 15 amino acids long. CDR3 DNA: TGTGCCAGCAGCTTAGGCCAGGGAAAATACTATGGCTACACCTTC. This encodes CASSLGQGKYYGYTF.

The chain is built from TRBV12-3 or TRBV12-4 and TRBJ2-1; weak D call: TRBD2 (5 bases). The CDR3 covers 13 residues. Trimming removed 4 bases from V and 6 bases from J, with 10 bases in between. CDR3 sequence (DNA): TGTGCCAGCAGTTACACTAGTCTCAATGAGCAGTTCTTC. Amino acids: CASSYTSLNEQFF.

This sequence joins TRBV19 and TRBJ1-4; TRBD1 matches at 7 bases. CDR3 length equals 15 residues. V gave up 4 bases and J gave up 8 bases; unmatched junction bases: 10. CDR1 and CDR2 (germline): LNHDA, SQIVND (reference sequence). In nucleotides, the CDR3 is TGTGCCAGTAGTAAACCCGGGACAGCCCTAGAAAAACTGTTTTTT. Protein product: CASSKPGTALEKLFF.

The chain links TRBV6-4 to TRBJ2-3, with TRBD2 identical over 11 bases. V lost 2 bases and J lost 1; bases outside the gene matches: 2. The CDR3 extends over 16 amino acids. The V gene's germline CDR1 is MRHNA and CDR2 SNTAGT. The CDR3 loop reads CASSDQTSGGTDTQYF. The CDR3 DNA is TGTGCCAGCAGTGACCAGACTAGCGGGGGCACAGATACGCAGTATTTT.

The rearrangement links TRBV6-5 to TRBJ2-7; D possibly corresponds to TRBD1 (5 bases). With 4 bases removed from V and 5 bases from J, the gap between germline ends came to 12 bases. This CDR3 region has 13 residues. The germline V gene has CDR1 MNHEY and CDR2 SVGAGI. CDR3 nucleotide sequence: TGTGCCAGCAGTTCCAACTTCAGGGACGAGCAGTACTTC. Its protein product is CASSSNFRDEQYF.

The rearrangement joins TRBV7-6 to TRBJ2-1; 10 nucleotides line up with TRBD1. Germline V CDR1 and CDR2: SGHVS, FNYEAQ. V shed 5 bases and J 0 bases; nucleotides not matched to a gene: 1. The CDR3 totals 15 residues. Here the CDR3 reads CASSGQGGSYNEQFF. CDR3 DNA: TGTGCCAGCAGCGGACAGGGGGGCTCCTACAATGAGCAGTTCTTC.

J is TRBJ2-5 and V is TRBV3-1 (or the pseudogene TRBV3-2); 8 bases agree with TRBD2. This CDR3 is built from 16 residues. CDR1 LGHDT and CDR2 YNNKEL come from the germline V gene (reference sequence). Losses at the gene ends were 4 bases for V and 5 bases for J; bases not matched to a gene: 12. CDR3 loop: CASSRLGTSGAETQYF. CDR3 in DNA: TGTGCCAGCAGCCGCCTAGGCACTAGCGGTGCTGAGACCCAGTACTTC.

This clone was seen a single time. V is TRBV19 and J is TRBJ1-2, with 10 bases that match TRBD1. With V trimmed by 9 bases and J by 5 bases, 6 bases remained unmatched. Germline CDR1 and CDR2: LNHDA and SQIVND (reference sequence). The CDR3 runs to 13 residues. The CDR3 loop is CASLRQGAYGYTF. The CDR3 DNA reads TGTGCCAGCCTTCGACAGGGGGCGTATGGCTACACCTTC.

The genes are TRBV11-3 and TRBJ2-2; TRBD1 agrees at 11 bases. There are 14 residues in the CDR3. Losses at the gene ends were 3 bases for V and 8 bases for J; bases not matched to a gene: 2. CDR1 is SGHNT and CDR2 is YENEEA in the germline V gene. CDR3 in DNA: TGTGCCAGCAGCTTGGACAGGGGGCTTGGGGAGCTGTTTTTT. Protein sequence: CASSLDRGLGELFF.

In this sample, this clone turned up many times. The chain is built from TRBV5-4 and TRBJ2-1; no definite D call. There are 11 residues in the CDR3. The germline V gene has CDR1 SGHNT and CDR2 YYREEE (reference sequence). Between the trimmed V and J ends, which lost 0 bases and 16 bases, there was a span of 11 bases. The CDR3, as DNA: TGTGCCAGCAGCTTGGCAGGCCGCGAATTCTTC. This sequence encodes CASSLAGREFF.